A single sample is the source of the 16 T cell receptor beta chains below, sequenced in a study of regulatory T cells in long-lasting Graves disease. Time point in this sample: newly diagnosed GD, antithyroid drugs for less than 3 months. Making the TCR library involved RNA that had been extracted from PBMCs. TCR beta libraries were built with iRepertoire HTBI primers and Arm-PCR of CDR3 regions. TCRdb reprocessed the multiplex PCR reads via MiXCR and lists one record per CDR3 protein. In the table there are 420,000 or so distinct CDR3 sequences, about a sixth of which are singletons. In addition, the sample was reused for a study of T cells in Graves' hyperthyroidism and ophthalmopathy.

Specimen: peripheral blood mononuclear cells (PBMCs), collected at new diagnosis, from a patient treated with antithyroid drugs. The receptors here all came from a woman aged 18 to 35 with Graves disease.

Comment on this clonotype: Given a much more abundant clone one base away, this may be a read error. The CDR3 does not close with the conserved phenylalanine or tryptophan, likely indicating a read error. This sequence joins TRBV24-1 and TRBJ2-3; TRBD2 matches at 12 bases. CDR1 and CDR2 from the germline V gene are KGHDR and SFDVKD. The CDR3 covers 16 residues. V lost 0 bases and J lost 5; bases outside the gene matches: 2. The CDR3 region is CATSDLRGLAGDTQYL. The CDR3 region has the DNA TGTGCCACCAGTGATTTGAGGGGACTAGCGGGAGATACGCAGTATCTT.

The rearrangement links TRBV7-6 to TRBJ2-5; D is ambiguous. With 1 base removed from V and 5 bases from J, the gap between germline ends came to 14 bases. This CDR3 contains 15 residues. Per germline, CDR1 SGHVS and CDR2 FNYEAQ. The CDR3 is CASSLEGPPRETQYF. As DNA, the CDR3 is TGTGCCAGCAGCTTAGAAGGGCCACCGAGGGAGACCCAGTACTTC.

This chain connects TRBV27 to TRBJ2-1, with 8 positions matching TRBD2. With V trimmed by 0 bases and J by 10 bases, 8 bases remained unmatched. CDR1 is MNHEY, CDR2 SMNVEV, per germline (reference sequence). CDR3 length: 15 residues. Here the CDR3 DNA reads TGTGCCAGCAGTTTATCGGGGACTAGTGGGAAGGAGCAGTTCTTC. It translates to CASSLSGTSGKEQFF.

This clonotype showed up just a few times. The chain employs TRBV7-3 and TRBJ2-7; TRBD2 aligns across 13 bases. Germline trimming cut 5 bases from V and 3 bases from J; bases unmatched to any gene: 7. The CDR3 runs 16 residues. Germline values: CDR1 SGHTA, CDR2 FQGTGA. The CDR3 protein is CASSNQGLAGNYEQYF. CDR3 nucleotides: TGTGCCAGCAGCAACCAGGGACTAGCGGGAAACTACGAGCAGTACTTC.

Ten or more counts support this clonotype. This sequence joins TRBV15 and TRBJ2-5; 7 nucleotides align to TRBD2. Trimming removed 4 bases from V and 1 base from J; junction bases left unmatched: 6. This CDR3 spans 15 amino acids. Germline V gene data show CDR1 as LNHNV and CDR2 as YYDKDF (reference sequence). The CDR3 region is CATSTDWGGQETQYF. CDR3 bases: TGTGCCACCAGCACCGATTGGGGGGGCCAAGAGACCCAGTACTTC.

This clonotype has only a few counts. The chain employs TRBV28 and TRBJ2-2; the D gene is possibly TRBD2 (6 bases). The CDR3 consists of 14 residues. Trimming took off 6 bases at V and 5 bases at J, with 13 bases between the two ends. CDR1 MDHEN and CDR2 SYDVKM come from the germline V gene. As DNA, the CDR3 is TGTGCCAGCAGCCCCGGGAGTTTGACCGGGGAGCTGTTTTTT. Translation: CASSPGSLTGELFF.

In its sample, this clonotype was seen many times. V gene TRBV12-3 or TRBV12-4 combines with J gene TRBJ2-1; D call uncertain. The V and J ends lost 4 bases and 4 bases respectively, with 11 bases between them. The CDR3 covers 14 residues. This CDR3 is CASSSESRYNEQFF. The DNA for the CDR3 is TGTGCCAGCAGTTCCGAAAGTCGTTACAATGAGCAGTTCTTC.

The gene calls are TRBV7-2 and TRBJ2-1; 8 nucleotides match TRBD1. The CDR3 spans 14 residues. V was pared by 2 bases and J by 9 bases, with 6 bases of the junction left unmatched. Germline CDR1 reads SGHTA; CDR2 reads FQGNSA. The CDR3 DNA is TGTGCCAGCAGCTTACAACAGGGGGTAATTGAGCAGTTCTTC. Its protein is CASSLQQGVIEQFF.

This clonotype has just a few counts. This rearrangement joins TRBV28 to TRBJ2-7; TRBD1 matches 10 bases. With 7 bases clipped from V and 5 bases from J, the junction kept 14 bases outside the gene matches. CDR3 length: 16 residues. Germline lookup yields CDR1 MDHEN and CDR2 SYDVKM. In nucleotides, the CDR3 is TGTGCCAGCAAATCGGGAAGCGGACAGGGGGTCCACGAGCAGTACTTC. It translates to CASKSGSGQGVHEQYF. The entire variable domain, with the rest obtained from reference TRBV28 and TRBJ2-7, is as follows: DVKVTQSSRYLVKRTGEKVFLECVQDMDHENMFWYRQDPGLGLRLIYFSYDVKMKEKGDIPEGYSVSREKKERFSLILESASTNQTSMYLCASKSGSGQGVHEQYFGPGTRLTVT.

This chain links TRBV6-5 with TRBJ1-5; 7 bases are a match to TRBD1. After removal of 4 bases from V and 6 bases from J, the junction contained 6 bases not matched to a gene. Germline assignment: CDR1 MNHEY and CDR2 SVGAGI. The length of the CDR3 is 14 residues. CDR3 coding DNA: TGTGCCAGCAGTTTCGACAGGGTTGGTCAGCCCCAGCATTTT. It is translated as CASSFDRVGQPQHF.

Comment on this clonotype: Given a much more abundant clone one base away, this may be a read error. The chain uses TRBV11-2 and TRBJ2-7; the D is unclear. The V end was cut by 2 bases, the J end by 4 bases, with 9 bases between. Germline V gene sequence: CDR1 SGHAT, CDR2 FQNNGV. This CDR3 has 13 amino acids. This chain's CDR3 is CASSLPPSYEQYF. The CDR3 bases are TGTGCCAGCAGCTTACCCCCCTCTTACGAGCAGTACTTC. Using reference TRBV11-2 and TRBJ2-7 for the parts outside the CDR3, the full variable domain is EAGVAQSPRYKIIEKRQSVAFWCNPISGHATLYWYQQILGQGPKLLIQFQNNGVVDDSQLPKDRFSAERLKGVDSTLKIQPAKLEDSAVYLCASSLPPSYEQYFGPGTRLTVT.

The genes are TRBV2 and TRBJ2-3, with 10 bases lining up with TRBD2. The CDR3 is 12 residues long. J was trimmed by 8 bases and V by 4 bases; bases with no gene match: 0. Germline CDR1 reads SNHLY; CDR2 reads FYNNEI. CDR3 sequence reads: CASSVAGGTQYF. The CDR3 DNA reads TGTGCCAGCAGTGTAGCGGGGGGTACGCAGTATTTT.

A remark on this clonotype: One junction end does not reproduce the germline sequence, and a read error may be involved. The chain employs TRBV14 and TRBJ2-7, with 10 bases lining up with TRBD2. The CDR3 length is 17 residues. Germline-derived CDR1 and CDR2 are SGHDN and FVKESK. Written as DNA, the CDR3 is TGTGTCAGCAGCCAGCGCAGGGATCTAGCGGGAGTCTACGAGCAGTACTTC. Its translation is CVSSQRRDLAGVYEQYF.

This chain links TRBV9 with TRBJ2-1, with D perhaps TRBD2 (6 bases). The CDR3 spans 15 residues. Germline assignment: CDR1 SGDLS and CDR2 YYNGEE. The V gene lost 4 bases and the J gene lost 9 bases, with 20 bases spanning the gap. The CDR3 sequence: CASSSGGTASGEQFF. In DNA, the CDR3 is TGTGCCAGCAGCAGCGGCGGGACGGCTAGTGGTGAGCAGTTCTTC.

The rearrangement joins TRBV10-1 to TRBJ2-1; D is unresolved. The V end lost 3 bases, the J end lost 0 bases, and 6 bases lay between the germline ends. From germline, CDR1 is WNHNN and CDR2 SYGVQD (reference sequence). The CDR3 is 14 amino acids. The CDR3 spells CASSDRNSYNEQFF. CDR3 in DNA: TGCGCCAGCAGTGACCGGAACTCCTACAATGAGCAGTTCTTC.

This clonotype was seen only a few times. A read error may be the cause here, since a much bigger clone is one base away. V and J are TRBV9 and TRBJ1-2; TRBD1 matches at 11 bases. The CDR3 is 14 amino acids. CDR1 is SGDLS and CDR2 is YYNGEE in the germline V gene. The V gene end was trimmed by 4 bases and the J gene end by 4 bases; junction bases not matched to a gene: 3. Here the CDR3 reads CASSPGQGVYGYTF. CDR3 DNA sequence: TGTGCCAGCAGCCCGGGACAGGGGGTCTATGGCTACACCTTC. Variable domain in full (rest from reference TRBV9 and TRBJ1-2): DSGVTQTPKHLITATGQRVTLRCSPRSGDLSVYWYQQSLDQGLQFLIQYYNGEERAKGNILERFSAQQFPDLHSELNLSSLELGDSALYFCASSPGQGVYGYTFGSGTRLTVV.